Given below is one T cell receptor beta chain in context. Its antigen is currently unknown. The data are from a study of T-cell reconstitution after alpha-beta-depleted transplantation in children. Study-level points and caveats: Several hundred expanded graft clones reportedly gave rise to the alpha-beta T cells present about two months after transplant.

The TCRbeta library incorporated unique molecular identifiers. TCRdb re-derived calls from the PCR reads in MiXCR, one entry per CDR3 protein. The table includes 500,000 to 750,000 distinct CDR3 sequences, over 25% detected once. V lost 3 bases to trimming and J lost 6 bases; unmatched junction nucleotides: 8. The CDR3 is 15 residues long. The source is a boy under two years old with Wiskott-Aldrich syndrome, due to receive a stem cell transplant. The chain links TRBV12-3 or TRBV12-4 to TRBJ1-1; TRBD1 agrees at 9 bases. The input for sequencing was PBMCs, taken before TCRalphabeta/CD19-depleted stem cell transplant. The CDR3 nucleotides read TGTGCCAGCAGTTTCCGGACAGGGGCCCCTCCTGAAGCTTTCTTT. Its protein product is CASSFRTGAPPEAFF.